This T cell receptor beta chain originates from a study of T cell responses to AZD1222 COVID-19 vaccine. Overall study findings and caveats: No repertoire was sampled before or during the peak T cell response, only after it.

V was cut by 2 bases and J by 7 bases, with 11 bases left in between. CDR3 size: 14 residues. Germline V CDR1 and CDR2: SGHTA, FQGNSA. Sequencing used immunoSEQ multiplex PCR; TCRdb keeps in-frame clones, though not all of them. The sample consists of roughly 35,000 clones, 70% to 90% of them appearing once. Details on this clone: Its target is unknown.

V and J are TRBV7-2 and TRBJ1-4; D remains ambiguous. The receptor was derived from an adult who received the AZD1222 COVID-19 vaccine. The sample here was peripheral blood, taken 28 days after the second AZD1222 dose. The CDR3 loop is CASSLSRDSEKLFF. The CDR3 DNA is TGTGCCAGCAGCTTAAGTCGGGATAGTGAAAAACTGTTTTTT. Filled out from reference TRBV7-2 and TRBJ1-4, the complete variable domain reads GAGVSQSPSNKVTEKGKDVELRCDPISGHTALYWYRQSLGQGLEFLIYFQGNSAPDKSGLPSDRFSAERTGGSVSTLTIQRTQQEDSAVYLCASSLSRDSEKLFFGSGTQLSVL.